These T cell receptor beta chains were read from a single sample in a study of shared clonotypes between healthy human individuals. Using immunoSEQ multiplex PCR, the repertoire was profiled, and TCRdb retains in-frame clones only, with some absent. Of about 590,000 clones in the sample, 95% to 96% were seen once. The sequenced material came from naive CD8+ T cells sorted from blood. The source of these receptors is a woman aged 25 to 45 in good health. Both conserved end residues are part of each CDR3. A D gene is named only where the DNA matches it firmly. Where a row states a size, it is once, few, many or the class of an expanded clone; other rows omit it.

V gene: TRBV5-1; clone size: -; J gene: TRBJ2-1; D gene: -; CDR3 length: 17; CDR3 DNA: TGCGCCAGCAGCTCAATGGGGCCTCAAGGGAGTGTTGGTGAGCAGTTCTTC; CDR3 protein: CASSSMGPQGSVGEQFF
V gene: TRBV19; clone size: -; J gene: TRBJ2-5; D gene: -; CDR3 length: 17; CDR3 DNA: TGTGCCAGTAGTATAGTCGCATCGGGGGACAGCCAAGAGACCCAGTACTTC; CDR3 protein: CASSIVASGDSQETQYF
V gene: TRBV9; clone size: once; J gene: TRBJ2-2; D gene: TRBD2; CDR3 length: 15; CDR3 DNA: TGTGCCAGCAGAATAGGGACTAGCGCCACCGGGGAGCTGTTTTTT; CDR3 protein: CASRIGTSATGELFF
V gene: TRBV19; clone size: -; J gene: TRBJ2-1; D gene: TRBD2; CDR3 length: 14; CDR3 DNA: TGTGCCTCGACTAGCGGGTCTCCCTACAACGAGCAGTTCTTC; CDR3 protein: CASTSGSPYNEQFF
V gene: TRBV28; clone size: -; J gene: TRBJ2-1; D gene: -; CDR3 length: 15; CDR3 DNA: TGTGCCAGCAGCGACCGGACGTCAACCTACAATGAGCAGTTCTTC; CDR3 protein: CASSDRTSTYNEQFF
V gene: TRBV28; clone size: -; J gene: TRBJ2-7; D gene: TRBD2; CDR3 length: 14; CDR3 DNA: TGTGCCAGCAGCCTGGGACTAGTGGGGTACGAGCAGTACTTC; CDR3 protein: CASSLGLVGYEQYF
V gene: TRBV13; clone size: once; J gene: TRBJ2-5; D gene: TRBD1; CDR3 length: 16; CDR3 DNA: TGTGCCAGCAGCCCAAGCATACAGGGGCGAGGAGAGACCCAGTACTTC; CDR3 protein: CASSPSIQGRGETQYF
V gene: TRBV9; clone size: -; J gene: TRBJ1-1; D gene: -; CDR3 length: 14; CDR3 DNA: TGTGCCAGCAGCGTAGTGACAGAGAACACTGAAGCTTTCTTT; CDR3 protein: CASSVVTENTEAFF
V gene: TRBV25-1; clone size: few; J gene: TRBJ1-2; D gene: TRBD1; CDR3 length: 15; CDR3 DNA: TGTGCCAGCAGTGAGCCGGGACAGGGAGTGTATGGCTACACCTTC; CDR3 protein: CASSEPGQGVYGYTF
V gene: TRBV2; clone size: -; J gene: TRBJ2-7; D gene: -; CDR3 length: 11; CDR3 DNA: TGTGCCAGCAGTGCCCCAAACGAGCAGTACTTC; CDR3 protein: CASSAPNEQYF
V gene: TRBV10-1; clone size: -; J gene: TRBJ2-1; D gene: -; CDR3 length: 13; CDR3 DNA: TGCGCCAGCAGCCCCGAAGGGATGAATGAGCAGTTCTTC; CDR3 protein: CASSPEGMNEQFF
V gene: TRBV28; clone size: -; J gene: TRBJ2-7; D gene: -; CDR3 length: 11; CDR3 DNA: TGTGCCAGTCTACAGGGCTCCGAGCAGTACTTC; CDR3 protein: CASLQGSEQYF
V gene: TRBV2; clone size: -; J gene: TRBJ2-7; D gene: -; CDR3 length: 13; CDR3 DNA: TGTGCCAGCAGTGAATCAGTTTCCTACGAGCAGTACTTC; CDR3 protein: CASSESVSYEQYF
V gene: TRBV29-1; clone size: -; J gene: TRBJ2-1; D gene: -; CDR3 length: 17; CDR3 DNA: TGCAGCGTTGAGGGCGTTGAAGGGACAAACTATTACAATGAGCAGTTCTTC; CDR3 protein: CSVEGVEGTNYYNEQFF
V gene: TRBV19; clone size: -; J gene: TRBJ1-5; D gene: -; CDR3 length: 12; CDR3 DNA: TGTGCCAGTAGGAGGGAATTTCAGCCCCAGCATTTT; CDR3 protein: CASRREFQPQHF
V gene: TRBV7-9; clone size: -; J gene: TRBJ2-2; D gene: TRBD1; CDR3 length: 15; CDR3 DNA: TGTGCCAGCAGCAGCCGCGACAGGGTGTCCGGGGAGCTGTTTTTT; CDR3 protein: CASSSRDRVSGELFF
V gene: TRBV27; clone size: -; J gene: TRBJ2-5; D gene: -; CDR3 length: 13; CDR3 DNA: TGTGCCAGCAGTTTCTCGCGGTCGGAGACCCAGTACTTC; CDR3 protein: CASSFSRSETQYF
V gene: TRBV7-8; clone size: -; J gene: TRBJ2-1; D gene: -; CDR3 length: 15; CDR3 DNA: TGTGCCAGCAGCTTCGCCCGTCTACCGTACAATGAGCAGTTCTTC; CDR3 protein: CASSFARLPYNEQFF